A single T cell receptor (delta chain) is shown here with its context. The target antigen is unknown. The mismatch at residue 11 between this DNA's translation and the TCRdb protein of a much larger clone likely reflects a read error; the protein shown is translated from the DNA. Gammadelta T cells were flow-sorted from PBMC into Vgamma9/Vdelta2+ and Vdelta2-negative populations for bulk analysis. TRG and TRD sequences were obtained from every sorted gammadelta sample. TCRdb applied CATT to the multiplex PCR reads for clone calling. The data show approximately 90,000 delta-chain clones, with approximately 1% seen just once and around a tenth held by the top ten. The CDR3 covers 16 residues. Germline values: CDR1 GEAIGNYY, CDR2 EKD. J was trimmed by 4 bases and V by 0 bases; bases with no gene match: 9. The data are from a study of γδ T cells in repeated Plasmodium falciparum infection. Study context: The natural-infection arm compared Malian children under seasonal malaria with matched Australian children. Donors had four controlled P. falciparum NF54 infections over approximately 600 days. Whole-study results and caveats: Many TCRgamma sequences overlapped between individuals in stable Vgamma9/Vdelta2+ repertoires.

The clonotype was recovered from a pool of human donors (malaria-infected and uninfected, not separated). Sequenced input: gamma-delta T cells from blood. This chain links TRDV2 with TRDJ1; 8 bases are a match to TRDD3. Because TCRdb records no J gene, it was assigned here through a match of the DNA to germline. The CDR3 reads CACDTGTGGRIDKLIF. As DNA, the CDR3 is TGTGCCTGTGACACCGGTACTGGGGGCCGCATCGATAAACTCATCTTT.